Presented here are 4 T cell receptor beta chains from one specimen sequenced in a study of T cells after yellow fever vaccination. Via MiXCR, TCRdb re-called the 5' RACE reads, giving one row per CDR3 protein. The table has 100,000 to 150,000 distinct CDR3 sequences, around 7.4% seen once. This material consisted of CD4+ T cells sorted from PBMCs, taken around 10 days after the first yellow fever vaccination. Receptors originate from a young man who received the YFV17D yellow fever vaccine.

This clonotype was found a few times. The chain carries TRBV7-2 and TRBJ2-5; 12 bases line up with TRBD2. CDR1 is SGHTA and CDR2 is FQGNSA in the germline V gene. CDR3 length equals 15 residues. V dropped 2 bases and J dropped 5; count of bases not matched to a gene: 3. Here the CDR3 reads CASSLLAGGSETQYF. The CDR3 nucleotides read TGTGCCAGCAGCTTACTAGCGGGGGGGTCGGAGACCCAGTACTTC.

At least ten counts were recorded for this clonotype. The rearrangement joins TRBV2 to TRBJ1-2, with D unclear. In germline, CDR1 is SNHLY, CDR2 FYNNEI. This CDR3 spans 14 amino acids. Trimming shortened V by 7 bases and J by 4 bases, and 16 bases separated the two germline ends. The CDR3 sequence is CASKSGGLFYGYTF. DNA for the CDR3: TGTGCCAGCAAGTCAGGAGGGCTATTCTATGGCTACACCTTC.

At least ten counts were recorded for this clonotype. V is TRBV5-1 and J is TRBJ2-3; TRBD2 matches 7 bases. Germline CDR1 reads SGHRS; CDR2 reads YFSETQ. The CDR3 has 13 residues. V lost 9 bases, J lost 2 bases, and 6 bases stayed unmatched. The CDR3 nucleotides read TGCGCCACCTCTAGCGGTTACACAGATACGCAGTATTTT. Translating gives CATSSGYTDTQYF.

This clonotype was detected many times. CDR3 region: CASRPGGGSSYNEQFF. As DNA, the CDR3 is TGCGCCAGCAGGCCGGGGGGGGGAAGCTCCTACAATGAGCAGTTCTTC. This sequence joins TRBV5-1 and TRBJ2-1; 8 nucleotides match TRBD2. Trimming took 5 bases from V and 0 from J; bases not matched to a gene: 7. CDR1 and CDR2 from the germline V gene are SGHRS and YFSETQ. The CDR3 spans 16 residues.